The present TCR beta chain was sequenced within a study of cytomegalovirus exposure and HLA in healthy donors (dated by TCRdb to 2015 to 2018). Notes on the research overall: In an earlier analysis of roughly 590 of the donors, around 290 Gb of sequence data and 90 million to 120 million unique TCR beta sequences from approximately 180 million T cells were reported. HLA typing covered class I and class II loci at four-digit resolution. Among the roughly 370 genotyped donors, approximately 81% belonged to the genetic ancestry cluster associated with self-reported Caucasian donors. Every repertoire in the discovery cohort had been generated on one and the same sequencing platform. Typing coverage varied by locus: roughly 629-640 donors for A, B, C, DRB1 and DQB1; roughly 510 for DQA1; over 600 for DPA1; 450 to 480 for DPB1. The study aimed to test whether cataloging public T cell receptors could reveal signatures of past pathogen exposure. In addition to the first cohort of 650 to 750 subjects, a separate validation cohort of 130 or so different subjects was used. Roughly 5 DR-DQ haplotypes were treated as single units for association and clustering because of strong linkage in the cohort. In a later genetic analysis, genome-wide SNP genotypes for about 65% of the roughly 670 donors were used, and that subset was treated as a discovery cohort. To decide whether each TCR beta V gene segment behaved as functional or pseudogenic, an earlier analysis of some 570 of the donors relied on high-throughput TCR beta sequencing. In the later analysis, no new phenotypic data were used to find candidate immune exposures; instead, reliance was placed on TCR beta sequences and their occurrence across donors. A later analysis re-examined previously published TCR beta repertoires from about 700 donors and added high-resolution HLA genotyping to investigate patterns of TCR occurrence. The study combined high-throughput TCR immunosequencing, statistical association of individual TCRs with disease status, and machine learning to predict cytomegalovirus infection status. Donor age, sex, ethnicity and CMV serostatus were compiled alongside the repertoire data. Using immunosequencing, the study profiled T cell repertoires from around 680 subjects and related those repertoires to cytomegalovirus serostatus. Among about 390 genotyped donors of the cohort, an average of approximately 240,000 unique TCR beta nucleotide sequences were sequenced per donor, around 20% of them non-productive. An early release covering about 600 HLA-typed donors comprised about 310 gigabases of sequencing data and 65 million to 100 million unique TCR sequences.

The library was built by means of the immunoSEQ multiplex PCR assay. A mixture of 60 forward primers for TCR Vbeta segments and 13 reverse primers for TCR Jbeta segments was used in the multiplex PCR. The CDR3 region of rearranged TCR beta genes was amplified from genomic DNA with a multiplex PCR assay. On the Illumina HiSeq System, the amplified TCR beta libraries were sequenced as 87-base-pair reads. From the authors' description of their analysis: A later analysis counted some 74 million unique TCR beta chains across the 690 or so repertoires, and around 9.9 million of these chains were shared by at least two donors. A nearest-neighbor algorithm error-corrected the raw reads and collapsed the reads into unique sequences, merging closely related sequences to remove PCR and sequencing errors. V, D and J gene segments were assigned by aligning CDR3 sequences to IMGT reference sequences. For a sequence to be retained, a match of at least six nucleotides was required to both a V gene segment and a J gene segment. Rearrangements were classified as productive when the CDR3 lacked stop codons and remained in frame with V and J, and all other rearrangements were classified as non-productive. Following IMGT convention, CDR3 was defined as the stretch from the second conserved V-encoded cysteine to the conserved J-encoded phenylalanine. Sequences without an unambiguous match to a single V gene segment were excluded from the earlier analysis of 500 to 700 of the donors. An earlier analysis of some 610 of the donors called V segments functional above 56.7% productive rearrangements and segregating when the between-donor standard deviation exceeded 5%. A statistical classification framework was built for diagnosing cytomegalovirus status from the catalog of TCR beta chain sequences. In a later analysis, TCR nucleotide sequences were compared against IMGT/GENE-DB human TR gene sequences so that V and J genes could be assigned. In a later analysis, CDR3 sequences and most-parsimonious VDJ recombination scenarios were assigned using the TCRdist pipeline. In a later analysis, each TCR beta chain was defined by its CDR3 amino acid sequence together with its V-gene family, and reads lacking a unique V-gene family were excluded. As a way to deal with suspected cross-contamination and a sequencing artifact, a later analysis dropped roughly 600 nucleotide sequences that were highly shared and had low generation probability. A later analysis calculated a clonal expansion index for each public chain from normalized within-repertoire ranks of inferred template counts. In a later analysis, generation probabilities were computed using a VDJ recombination model fitted to out-of-frame rearrangements, and the results were checked against IGoR. Hypergeometric tests were used in a later analysis to score TCR-TCR, TCR-HLA and TCR-CMV co-occurrence, with a repertoire-size bias correction applied to the TCR pairs. False discovery rates were estimated in a later analysis by permuting HLA or CMV assignments 20 times. A later analysis grouped co-occurring TCRs with DBSCAN, adding TCRdist sequence similarity when clustering within HLA-allele-positive subsets. Repertoires with fewer than 30,000 or more than 120,000 public chains were left out of co-occurrence clustering, as were five repertoires with anomalous nucleotide sharing. The source is immuneACCESS, and TCRdb retained only in-frame sequences with V and J called. Part of the clones is not carried over; for the studies checked, unresolved V genes explain less than half of this, and the remainder is unexplained. V and J calls and clone size are copied from that table; D and trimming were computed from the DNA. Counted in this sample were roughly 120,000 clones; around 78% of them appeared once. 3.6% of the sample is held by the ten biggest clonotypes.

Overall study results and their limits: In this cohort, only TCR beta chains were sequenced, and detectable features were limited by the absence of alpha or paired-chain data. Several of the top co-occurrence clusters appeared to be linked to parvovirus B19, influenza, CMV and Epstein-Barr virus, according to a later analysis. When HLA alleles, especially DR and DQ, strongly co-occurred, TCR associations were difficult to assign to individual alleles. A cluster of highly shared sequence variants was judged likely to be a technical artifact of the sequencing pipeline. Across donors, most TCR sequences were observed very rarely, whereas some public TCRs were present in many individuals. Correlated functional status among segregating V segments might be attributable to linkage disequilibrium, but an unknown experimental factor could not be ruled out. At a false discovery rate of 0.05, a later analysis linked some 18,000 TCR beta sequences to specific HLA alleles. Cytomegalovirus status was reported to be diagnosed by the classifier with high specificity and sensitivity in both the original and validation cohorts. A further reported finding was that TCR beta sequences accurately predicted the HLA-A and HLA-B alleles for most subjects in the first cohort. Roughly 17 rarely observed V segments, including chromosome 9 orphons, were excluded from the earlier analysis of about 610 of the donors because counts were too low. HLA typing was unavailable for some donors at each locus, so association tests used only the typed subset. CMV serostatus was the only immune exposure information available for the cohort. The study listed around 160 TCR beta chains as associated with cytomegalovirus. An earlier analysis of some 560 of the donors showed that most TCR beta V segments appeared in productive rearrangements either about 90% or about 30% of the time, which broadly matched IMGT annotations. V-gene and J-gene trimming of TCR beta chains was associated with a missense DCLRE1C variant in a later genetic analysis, and the association was replicated in an independent cohort. It was suggested by the authors that the approach could potentially be generalized to other disease states and immunological phenotypes. Three of the identified cytomegalovirus-associated TCR beta chains were confirmed in vitro to be specific for cytomegalovirus antigens. According to a later genetic analysis, donors in an Asian-associated ancestry cluster had fewer N-insertions in productive TCRs than the approximately 650-donor mean. The 87-base-pair reads could not distinguish some IMGT-functional V segments, including TRBV6-2 and TRBV6-3, so those segments were excluded. In a later analysis, HLA-associated TCR beta chains were found to be more clonally expanded and to have lower generation probabilities than equally common non-associated chains. The presence/absence analyses assumed that sequencing depth was roughly uniform across donors, and that assumption may not be true. According to a later analysis, most CMV-associated TCR beta chains appeared to be HLA-restricted, and the HLA associations seemed to be driven largely by CMV exposure. In a later analysis, TCR association rates were found to vary across HLA loci, with the most associated TCRs seen for DRB1 alleles and the fewest for HLA-C alleles.

In total, fewer than 750 healthy bone marrow donors made up the cohort. At the time of sampling, all cohort members were nominally healthy, though unrecorded immune exposures were likely present. The donor was CMV seronegative and was included in the group of several hundred seronegative cohort members. Each donor provided a peripheral blood sample, and peripheral blood mononuclear cells were used for TCR beta sequencing. Genomic DNA was extracted from the blood cell samples with the Qiagen DNeasy Blood Extraction Kit. According to the germline V gene, CDR1 reads SGHTA and CDR2 reads FQGNSA. V lost 3 bases and J lost 5 bases; the stretch between them is 19 bases long. Counted from cysteine to phenylalanine, this CDR3 has 16 amino acids. Left in the record is the CDR3 DNA by itself, 48 bases read in frame from the first base. On this clone: No cognate antigen has been identified for it. Nothing much larger sits one base from this clone, and base qualities are not available.

Material: PBMCs. The receptor comes from a man aged 35 to 55 in good health and CMV-seronegative. The rearranged chain carries TRBV7-2 and TRBJ2-5; no D gene can be assigned with confidence. For the CDR3, the sequence is CASSFRRISSRETQYF. The DNA sequence follows: TGTGCCAGCAGCTTCAGAAGGATTTCTAGTAGGGAGACCCAGTACTTC.